The 21 T cell receptor beta chains below were found in one sample sequenced in a study of cytotoxic CD8 clonotypes in ibrutinib-treated CLL. Sequencing used immunoSEQ multiplex PCR; TCRdb keeps in-frame clones, though not all of them. The data show approximately 300,000 clones, around four fifths seen once. The sequencing here drew on PBMCs, taken before ibrutinib treatment. These receptor sequences come from a human donor with chronic lymphocytic leukemia.

V gene TRBV5-1 combines with J gene TRBJ2-1, with a weak D call TRBD2 (6 bases). In germline, CDR1 is SGHRS, CDR2 YFSETQ. The V and J ends lost 0 bases and 4 bases respectively, with 11 bases between them. This CDR3 has 15 amino acids. The CDR3 region is CASSLGSGRYNEQFF. The CDR3 DNA sequence: TGCGCCAGCAGCTTGGGGTCCGGGAGATACAATGAGCAGTTCTTC.

The J gene is TRBJ2-7, the V gene TRBV11-2; no definite D call. The CDR3 is 14 residues long. Trimming cost V 1 base and J 1 base, with 8 bases left between them. In germline, CDR1 is SGHAT, CDR2 FQNNGV. The CDR3 nucleotides are TGTGCCAGCAGCTTAGGACCCGAGTCCTACGAGCAGTACTTC. It is translated as CASSLGPESYEQYF.

This chain joins TRBV20-1 and TRBJ1-1; D unresolved. This CDR3 region has 11 residues. Per germline, CDR1 DFQATT and CDR2 SNEGSKA (reference sequence). CDR3 protein: CRKASNTEAFF. The CDR3, as DNA: TGCAGGAAGGCGTCGAACACTGAAGCTTTCTTT.

CDR3 sequence: CASSLGAGANEKLFF. CDR3 sequence (DNA): TGTGCCAGCAGCTTAGGGGCAGGGGCTAATGAAAAACTGTTTTTT. The rearrangement joins TRBV7-9 to TRBJ1-4; D may be TRBD1 (6 bases). Trimming cost V 1 base and J 3 bases, with 9 bases left between them. The CDR3 spans 15 residues. CDR1 is SEHNR and CDR2 is FQNEAQ in the germline V gene (reference sequence).

This sequence joins TRBV9 and TRBJ2-1, with 10 bases identical to TRBD2. Germline-derived CDR1 and CDR2 are SGDLS and YYNGEE. With 4 bases clipped from V and 2 bases from J, the junction kept 3 bases outside the gene matches. This CDR3 has 15 amino acids. DNA of the CDR3: TGTGCCAGCAGCCGGCTAGCGGGGGCCTACAATGAGCAGTTCTTC. Protein: CASSRLAGAYNEQFF. The variable domain in full, completed from reference TRBV9 and TRBJ2-1, reads DSGVTQTPKHLITATGQRVTLRCSPRSGDLSVYWYQQSLDQGLQFLIQYYNGEERAKGNILERFSAQQFPDLHSELNLSSLELGDSALYFCASSRLAGAYNEQFFGPGTRLTVL.

The chain uses TRBV6-1 and TRBJ1-5; 7 bases align to TRBD1. This CDR3 contains 16 residues. The junction had 10 bases not matched to a gene; V was cut back by 4 bases and J by 4 bases. Germline V gene sequence: CDR1 MNHNS, CDR2 SASEGT. This CDR3 reads CASSVIDRAPNQPQHF. CDR3 sequence (DNA): TGTGCCAGCAGTGTAATAGACAGGGCCCCAAATCAGCCCCAGCATTTT.

This rearrangement joins TRBV5-6 to TRBJ1-2; no reliable D call. This CDR3 has 13 residues. Trimming shortened V by 0 bases and J by 9 bases, and 12 bases separated the two germline ends. The germline gives CDR1 SGHDT, CDR2 YYEEEE. CDR3 region: CASSLDRAASYTF. CDR3 sequence (DNA): TGTGCCAGCAGCTTGGACCGGGCGGCGAGCTACACCTTC.

This clone was seen once. The rearrangement joins TRBV27 to TRBJ1-1, with D possibly being TRBD1 (6 bases). Germline-derived CDR1 and CDR2 are MNHEY and SMNVEV (reference sequence). The length of the CDR3 is 15 residues. The ends were cut back, 5 bases at V and 6 bases at J, with 19 bases in the middle. The CDR3 bases are TGTGCCAGCAGTCCACGAGGCGGACGGGGGCCTGAAGCTTTCTTT. Translating gives CASSPRGGRGPEAFF.

This clone came up a few times. The chain uses TRBV5-5 and TRBJ1-2; D gene uncertain. The CDR3 totals 14 residues. Germline V gives CDR1 SGHKS, CDR2 YYEKEE (reference sequence). V was pared by 1 base and J by 4 bases, with 11 bases between. CDR3 amino acids: CASSLSTTTYGYTF. The CDR3 DNA is TGTGCCAGCAGCTTGTCTACCACCACCTATGGCTACACCTTC. Combining the CDR3 with reference TRBV5-5 and TRBJ1-2 gives the whole variable domain DAGVTQSPTHLIKTRGQQVTLRCSPISGHKSVSWYQQVLGQGPQFIFQYYEKEERGRGNFPDRFSARQFPNYSSELNVNALLLGDSALYLCASSLSTTTYGYTFGSGTRLTVV.

The V and J genes are TRBV6-5 and TRBJ1-1, with 7 positions matching TRBD1. Per the germline V gene, CDR1 is MNHEY and CDR2 is SVGAGI. The J segment lost 5 bases and the V segment lost 6 bases, leaving 9 bases of the junction unmatched. This CDR3 has 14 residues. CDR3 sequence reads: CASSTRGGGTEAFF. The CDR3 DNA follows: TGTGCCAGCAGCACCAGGGGGGGTGGAACTGAAGCTTTCTTT.

The rearrangement uses TRBV7-9 and TRBJ2-3; D remains unclear. The V gene lost 5 bases and the J gene lost 8 bases, with 11 bases spanning the gap. CDR3 length: 12 amino acids. Germline values: CDR1 SEHNR, CDR2 FQNEAQ (reference sequence). CDR3 bases: TGTGCCAGCAGCCCCGGGCTAAGTACGCAGTATTTT. The encoded protein is CASSPGLSTQYF.

J is TRBJ2-5 and V is TRBV5-1; tentative D call: TRBD2 (5 bases). Germline V gene sequence: CDR1 SGHRS, CDR2 YFSETQ. This CDR3 has 16 residues. Trimming stripped 1 base from V and 2 bases from J, with 15 bases between. The CDR3 DNA sequence: TGCGCCAGCAGCTTGATGCCGGGGTCAGGACAAGAGACCCAGTACTTC. Translated: CASSLMPGSGQETQYF.

The chain combines TRBV30 with TRBJ2-6, with 10 bases matching TRBD1. CDR3 length: 15 residues. After removal of 5 bases from V and 0 bases from J, the junction contained 1 base not matched to a gene. Per the germline V gene, CDR1 is GTSNPN and CDR2 is SVGIG (reference sequence). CDR3 nucleotides: TGTGCCTGGGGACAGGGGGTCTCTGGGGCCAACGTCCTGACTTTC. As protein: CAWGQGVSGANVLTF.

This rearrangement joins TRBV25-1 to TRBJ1-5, with 7 positions matching TRBD1. J gave up 6 bases and V 8 bases, and 7 bases lay outside the gene matches. The CDR3 has 13 residues. Germline CDR1 MGHDK, CDR2 SYGVNS. The CDR3 spells CASRGGEGQPQHF. The CDR3 DNA reads TGTGCCAGCCGAGGGGGCGAGGGTCAGCCCCAGCATTTT.

The rearrangement uses TRBV2 and TRBJ1-5, with TRBD1 as a possible D gene (6 bases). The CDR3 runs 14 residues. CDR1 is SNHLY and CDR2 is FYNNEI in the germline V gene. Trimming took 9 bases from V and 8 from J, leaving 20 bases between them. The CDR3 loop is CASREGGFGEPQHF. As DNA, the CDR3 is TGTGCCAGTAGAGAGGGGGGCTTCGGGGAGCCCCAGCATTTT.

The rearrangement links TRBV27 to TRBJ1-2; a possible D gene is TRBD1 (5 bases). Germline CDR1 reads MNHEY; CDR2 reads SMNVEV (reference sequence). Trimming took off 6 bases at V and 11 bases at J, with 19 bases between the two ends. This CDR3 is built from 13 residues. In DNA, the CDR3 is TGTGCCAGCAGCCCTTCTGGGACGGCCATTTACACCTTC. This translates into CASSPSGTAIYTF.

The CDR3 here is CASRRQYNTEAFF. CDR3 DNA: TGTGCCAGCAGAAGACAGTATAACACTGAAGCTTTCTTT. V gene TRBV2 combines with J gene TRBJ1-1, with D possibly matching TRBD1 (5 bases). Per the germline V gene, CDR1 is SNHLY and CDR2 is FYNNEI. V lost 6 bases, J lost 2 bases, and 10 bases lay in between. CDR3 size: 13 residues.

The chain employs TRBV7-2 and TRBJ2-6; D gene ambiguous. Trimming pared 3 bases from V and 4 bases from J, leaving 7 bases between. This CDR3 contains 14 residues. Germline V gene lookup returns CDR1 SGHTA and CDR2 FQGNSA. The chain's CDR3 is CASSLEWGANVLTF. DNA of the CDR3: TGTGCCAGCAGCTTGGAGTGGGGGGCCAACGTCCTGACTTTC.

This chain links TRBV5-1 with TRBJ1-3; 7 nucleotides line up with TRBD1. The CDR3 consists of 15 residues. The germline CDR1 and CDR2 sequences are SGHRS and YFSETQ. After removal of 4 bases from V and 0 bases from J, the junction contained 4 bases not matched to a gene. CDR3 sequence reads: CASSPRDSSGNTIYF. CDR3 nucleotide sequence: TGCGCCAGCAGCCCCCGGGACAGCTCTGGAAACACCATATATTTT. Using reference TRBV5-1 and TRBJ1-3 for the parts outside the CDR3, the full variable domain is KAGVTQTPRYLIKTRGQQVTLSCSPISGHRSVSWYQQTPGQGLQFLFEYFSETQRNKGNFPGRFSGRQFSNSRSEMNVSTLELGDSALYLCASSPRDSSGNTIYFGEGSWLTVV.

CDR3 DNA sequence: TGTGCCAGCAGCTTTTCGAATGTATACGAGCAGTACTTC. As protein: CASSFSNVYEQYF. This sequence joins TRBV5-4 and TRBJ2-7; D not resolved. Trimming left V 2 bases short and J 4 bases short, with 10 bases between. The CDR3 contains 13 residues. Germline V CDR1 and CDR2: SGHNT, YYREEE (reference sequence).

The chain is built from TRBV30 and TRBJ2-7; 9 bases map to TRBD2. The CDR3 totals 13 residues. V gave up 4 bases and J gave up 4 bases; unmatched junction bases: 5. The germline V gene has CDR1 GTSNPN and CDR2 SVGIG (reference sequence). CDR3 nucleotide sequence: TGTGCCTGGACGGTCGCGGGGGGGTACGAGCAGTACTTC. The encoded protein is CAWTVAGGYEQYF.